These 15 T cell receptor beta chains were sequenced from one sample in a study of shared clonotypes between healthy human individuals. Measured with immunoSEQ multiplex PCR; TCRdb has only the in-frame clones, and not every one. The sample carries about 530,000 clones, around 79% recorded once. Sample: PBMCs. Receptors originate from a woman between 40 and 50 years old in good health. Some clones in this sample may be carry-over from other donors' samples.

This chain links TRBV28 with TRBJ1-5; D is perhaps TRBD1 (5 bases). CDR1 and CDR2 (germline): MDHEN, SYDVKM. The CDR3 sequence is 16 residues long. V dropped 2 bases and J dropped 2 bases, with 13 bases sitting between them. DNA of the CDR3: TGTGCCAGCAGTTTAGGGGGGGGTGGTGGCAATCAGCCCCAGCATTTT. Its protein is CASSLGGGGGNQPQHF.

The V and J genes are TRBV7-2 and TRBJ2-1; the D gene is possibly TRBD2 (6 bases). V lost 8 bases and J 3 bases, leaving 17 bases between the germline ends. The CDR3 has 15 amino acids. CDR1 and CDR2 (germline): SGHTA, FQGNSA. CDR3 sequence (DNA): TGTGCCAGCTCTTTTCTCCGGGACTTCTACAATGAGCAGTTCTTC. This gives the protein CASSFLRDFYNEQFF. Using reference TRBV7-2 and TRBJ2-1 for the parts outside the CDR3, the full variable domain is GAGVSQSPSNKVTEKGKDVELRCDPISGHTALYWYRQSLGQGLEFLIYFQGNSAPDKSGLPSDRFSAERTGGSVSTLTIQRTQQEDSAVYLCASSFLRDFYNEQFFGPGTRLTVL.

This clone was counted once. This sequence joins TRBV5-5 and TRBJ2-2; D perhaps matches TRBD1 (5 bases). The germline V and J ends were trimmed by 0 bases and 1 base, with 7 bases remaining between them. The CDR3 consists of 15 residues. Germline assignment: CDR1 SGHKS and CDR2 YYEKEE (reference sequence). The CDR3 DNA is TGTGCCAGCAGCTTGGGGACAAAGAACACCGGGGAGCTGTTTTTT. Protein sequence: CASSLGTKNTGELFF.

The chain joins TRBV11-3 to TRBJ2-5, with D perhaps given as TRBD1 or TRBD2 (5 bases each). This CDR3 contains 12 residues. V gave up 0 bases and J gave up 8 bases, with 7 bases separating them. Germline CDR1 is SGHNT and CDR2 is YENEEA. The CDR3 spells CASSLDRGTQYF. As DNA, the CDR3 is TGTGCCAGCAGCTTAGATCGGGGCACCCAGTACTTC.

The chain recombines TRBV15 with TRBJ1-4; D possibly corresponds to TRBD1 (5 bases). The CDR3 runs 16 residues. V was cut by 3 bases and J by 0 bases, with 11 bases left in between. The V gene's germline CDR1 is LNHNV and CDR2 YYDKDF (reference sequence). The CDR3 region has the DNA TGTGCCACCAGCAGTCCGAGGGGTGCAACTAATGAAAAACTGTTTTTT. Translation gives CATSSPRGATNEKLFF.

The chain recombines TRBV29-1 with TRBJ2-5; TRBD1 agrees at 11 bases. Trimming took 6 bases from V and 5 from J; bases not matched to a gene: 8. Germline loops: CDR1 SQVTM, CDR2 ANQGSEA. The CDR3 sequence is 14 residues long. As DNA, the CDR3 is TGCAGCGTCCCCCGGACAGGGGGCGCTGAGACCCAGTACTTC. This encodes CSVPRTGGAETQYF.

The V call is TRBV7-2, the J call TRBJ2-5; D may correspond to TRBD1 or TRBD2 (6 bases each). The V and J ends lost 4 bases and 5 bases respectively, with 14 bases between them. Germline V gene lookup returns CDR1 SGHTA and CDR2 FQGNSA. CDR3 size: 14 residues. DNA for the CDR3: TGTGCCAGCAGCTCGTACAGGGCGGGGGAGACCCAGTACTTC. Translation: CASSSYRAGETQYF.

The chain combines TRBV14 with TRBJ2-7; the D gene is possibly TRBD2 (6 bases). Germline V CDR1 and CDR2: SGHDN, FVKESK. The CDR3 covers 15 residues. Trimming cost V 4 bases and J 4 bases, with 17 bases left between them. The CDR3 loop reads CASSPRVGGGYEQYF. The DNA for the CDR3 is TGTGCCAGCAGCCCCCGAGTGGGGGGTGGTTACGAGCAGTACTTC.

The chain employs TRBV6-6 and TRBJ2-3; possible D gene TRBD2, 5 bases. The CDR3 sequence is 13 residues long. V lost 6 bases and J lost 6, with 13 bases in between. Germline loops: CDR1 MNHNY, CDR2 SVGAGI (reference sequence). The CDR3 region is CASRPGLLDTQYF. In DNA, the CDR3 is TGTGCCAGCAGACCCGGACTCCTGGATACGCAGTATTTT.

This chain's CDR3 is CASSRQGWETQYF. Here the CDR3 DNA reads TGTGCCAGCAGCCGTCAGGGTTGGGAGACCCAGTACTTC. V usage is TRBV7-6 and J usage is TRBJ2-5, with D possibly being TRBD1 (5 bases). The V gene lost 5 bases and the J gene lost 5 bases, with 12 bases spanning the gap. Germline values: CDR1 SGHVS, CDR2 FNYEAQ. The CDR3 is made up of 13 amino acids.

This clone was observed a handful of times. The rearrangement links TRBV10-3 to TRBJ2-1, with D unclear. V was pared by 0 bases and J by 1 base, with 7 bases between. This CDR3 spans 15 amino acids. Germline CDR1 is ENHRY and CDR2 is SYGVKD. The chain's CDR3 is CAISESTVSYNEQFF. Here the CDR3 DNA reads TGTGCCATCAGTGAGTCGACGGTTTCCTACAATGAGCAGTTCTTC.

The CDR3 reads CASSAGSRRYTDTQYF. The CDR3 nucleotides are TGTGCCAGCAGTGCAGGGTCTCGGCGGTACACAGATACGCAGTATTTT. This rearrangement joins TRBV2 to TRBJ2-3; D might be TRBD1 (5 bases). V was pared by 4 bases and J by 2 bases, with 16 bases between. There are 16 residues in the CDR3. Germline V gene data show CDR1 as SNHLY and CDR2 as FYNNEI. Complete variable domain (other parts from reference TRBV2 and TRBJ2-3): EPEVTQTPSHQVTQMGQEVILRCVPISNHLYFYWYRQILGQKVEFLVSFYNNEISEKSEIFDDQFSVERPDGSNFTLKIRSTKLEDSAMYFCASSAGSRRYTDTQYFGPGTRLTVL.

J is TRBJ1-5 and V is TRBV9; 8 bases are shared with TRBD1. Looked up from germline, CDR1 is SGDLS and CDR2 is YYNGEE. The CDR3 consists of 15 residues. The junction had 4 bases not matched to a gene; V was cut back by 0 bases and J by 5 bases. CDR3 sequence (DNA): TGTGCCAGCAGCGTAGGGGGGACAGGCCATCAGCCCCAGCATTTT. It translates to CASSVGGTGHQPQHF.

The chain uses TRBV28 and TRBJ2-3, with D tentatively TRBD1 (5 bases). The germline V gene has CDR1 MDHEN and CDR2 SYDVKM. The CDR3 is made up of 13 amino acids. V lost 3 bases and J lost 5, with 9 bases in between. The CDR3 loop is CASSLGQGDTQYF. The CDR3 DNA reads TGTGCCAGCAGTTTGGGTCAGGGAGATACGCAGTATTTT.

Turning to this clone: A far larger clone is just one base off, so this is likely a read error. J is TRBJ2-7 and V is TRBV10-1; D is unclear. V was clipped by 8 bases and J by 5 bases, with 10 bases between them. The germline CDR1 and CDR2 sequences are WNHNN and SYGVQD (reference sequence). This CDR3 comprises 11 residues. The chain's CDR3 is CASQESDEQYF. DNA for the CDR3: TGCGCCAGCCAAGAAAGCGACGAGCAGTACTTC.